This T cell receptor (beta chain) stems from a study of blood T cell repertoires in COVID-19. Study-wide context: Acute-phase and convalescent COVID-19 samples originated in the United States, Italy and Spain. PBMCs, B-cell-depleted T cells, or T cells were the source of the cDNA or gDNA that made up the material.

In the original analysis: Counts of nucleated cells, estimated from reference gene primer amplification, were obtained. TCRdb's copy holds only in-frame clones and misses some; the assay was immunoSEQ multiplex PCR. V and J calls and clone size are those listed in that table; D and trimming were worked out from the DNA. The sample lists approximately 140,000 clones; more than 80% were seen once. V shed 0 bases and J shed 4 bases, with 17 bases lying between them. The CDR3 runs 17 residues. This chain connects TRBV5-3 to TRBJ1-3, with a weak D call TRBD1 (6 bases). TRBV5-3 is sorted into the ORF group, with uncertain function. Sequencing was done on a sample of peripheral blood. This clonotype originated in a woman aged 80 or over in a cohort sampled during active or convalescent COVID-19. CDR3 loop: CARSLAYGQFMGNTIYF. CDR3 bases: TGTGCCAGAAGCTTGGCCTACGGACAGTTTATGGGAAACACCATATATTTT.